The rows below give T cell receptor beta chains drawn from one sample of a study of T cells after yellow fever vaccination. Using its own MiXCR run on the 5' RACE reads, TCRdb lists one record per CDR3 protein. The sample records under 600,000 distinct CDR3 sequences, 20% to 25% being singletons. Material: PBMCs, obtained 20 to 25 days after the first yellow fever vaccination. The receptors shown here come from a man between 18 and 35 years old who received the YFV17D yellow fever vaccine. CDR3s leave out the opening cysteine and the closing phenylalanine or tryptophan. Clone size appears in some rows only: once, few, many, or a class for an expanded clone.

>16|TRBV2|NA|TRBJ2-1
AFSFNWGGDSAGHEQF
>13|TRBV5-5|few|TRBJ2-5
ASSFSSGVQETQY
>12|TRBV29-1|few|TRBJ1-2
SVGQGVMGYGYT
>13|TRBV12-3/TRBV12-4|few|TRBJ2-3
ASNLGGGGTDTQY
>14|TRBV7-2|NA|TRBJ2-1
ASSLGTGGALDEQF
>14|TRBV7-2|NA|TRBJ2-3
ASSQLAGTQGDTQY
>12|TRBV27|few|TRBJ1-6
ASGSKGHGSPLH
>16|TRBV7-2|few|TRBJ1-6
ASSLGQFSGTYNSPLH
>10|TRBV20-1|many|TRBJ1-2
SARVLSGAAF
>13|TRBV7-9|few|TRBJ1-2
ASSPDGPSRYGYT
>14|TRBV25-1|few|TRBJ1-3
ASSESDRYSGNTIY
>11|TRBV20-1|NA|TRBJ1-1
SARDTLGTEAF
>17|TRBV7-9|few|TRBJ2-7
ASSSNRLAGGQSSYEQY
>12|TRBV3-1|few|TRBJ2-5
ASSQRAYQETQY
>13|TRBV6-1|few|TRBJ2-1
ASTSTSGGRNEQF
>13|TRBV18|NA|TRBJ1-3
ASSRDSIPGNTIY
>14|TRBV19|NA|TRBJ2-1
ASSAISFSSYNEQF
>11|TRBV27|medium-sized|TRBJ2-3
ASSSGFAFTQY
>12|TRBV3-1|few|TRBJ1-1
ASSQLIANTEAF
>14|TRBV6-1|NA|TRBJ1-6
ASSRRLSSYNSPLH
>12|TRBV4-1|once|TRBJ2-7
ASSQVGVGYEQY
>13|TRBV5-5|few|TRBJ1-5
ASSLRPVINQPQH
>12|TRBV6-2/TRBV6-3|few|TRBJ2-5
ASSELALEETQY
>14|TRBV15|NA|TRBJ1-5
ATSRDEAGPRGPQH
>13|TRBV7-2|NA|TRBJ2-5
ASSSGTGGIQTQY
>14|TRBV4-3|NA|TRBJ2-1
ASSPGDRGGGGEQF
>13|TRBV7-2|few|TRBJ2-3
ASSQWRALTDTQY
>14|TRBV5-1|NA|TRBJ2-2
ASSLVGDGNTGELF
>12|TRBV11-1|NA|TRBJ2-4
ASSSTLAKNIQY
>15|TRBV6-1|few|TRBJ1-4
ASSPDRGLSTNEKLF
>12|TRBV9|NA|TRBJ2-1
ASGGGSSYNEQF
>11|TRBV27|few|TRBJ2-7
ASRALGGDEQY
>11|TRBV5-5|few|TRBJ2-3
ASSWVGQDTQY
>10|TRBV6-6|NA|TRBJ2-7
ASSYALYEQY
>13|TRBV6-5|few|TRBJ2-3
ASSYQSGVTDTQY
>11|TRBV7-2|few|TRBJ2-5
AGGTSGKETQY
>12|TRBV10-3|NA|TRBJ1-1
AISEEGEDTEAF
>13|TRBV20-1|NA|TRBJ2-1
SASPTGDLYNEQF
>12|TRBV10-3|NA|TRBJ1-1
AISERAAGAEAF